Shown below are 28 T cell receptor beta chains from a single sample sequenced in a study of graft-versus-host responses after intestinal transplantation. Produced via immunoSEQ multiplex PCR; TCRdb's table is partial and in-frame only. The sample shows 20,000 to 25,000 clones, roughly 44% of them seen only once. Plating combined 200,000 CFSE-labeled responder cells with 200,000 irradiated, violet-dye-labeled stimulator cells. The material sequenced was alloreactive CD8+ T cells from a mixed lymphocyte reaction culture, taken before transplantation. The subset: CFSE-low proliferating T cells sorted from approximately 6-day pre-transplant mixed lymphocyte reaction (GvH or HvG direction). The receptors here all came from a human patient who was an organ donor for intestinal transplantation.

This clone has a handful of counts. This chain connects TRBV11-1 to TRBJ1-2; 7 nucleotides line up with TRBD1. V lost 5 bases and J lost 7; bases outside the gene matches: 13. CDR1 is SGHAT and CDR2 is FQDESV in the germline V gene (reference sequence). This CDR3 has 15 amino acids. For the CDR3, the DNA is TGTGCCAGCAGCGCGTCGGGCAGGGGGAGGTCTGGCTACACCTTC. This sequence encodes CASSASGRGRSGYTF.

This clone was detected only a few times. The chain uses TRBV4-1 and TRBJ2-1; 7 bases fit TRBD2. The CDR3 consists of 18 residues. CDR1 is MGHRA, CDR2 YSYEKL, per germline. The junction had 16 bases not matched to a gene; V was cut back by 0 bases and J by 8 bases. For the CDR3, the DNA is TGCGCCAGCAGCCAAGACCTGGGGGAGGGAGGGCCTTGGGATGAGCAGTTCTTC. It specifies CASSQDLGEGGPWDEQFF.

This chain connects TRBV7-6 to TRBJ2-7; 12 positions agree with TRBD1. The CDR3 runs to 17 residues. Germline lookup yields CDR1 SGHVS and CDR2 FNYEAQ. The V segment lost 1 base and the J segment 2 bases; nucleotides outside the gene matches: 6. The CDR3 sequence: CASSLGWDRGLTYEQYF. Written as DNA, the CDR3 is TGTGCCAGCAGCTTAGGCTGGGACAGGGGGCTAACCTACGAGCAGTACTTC.

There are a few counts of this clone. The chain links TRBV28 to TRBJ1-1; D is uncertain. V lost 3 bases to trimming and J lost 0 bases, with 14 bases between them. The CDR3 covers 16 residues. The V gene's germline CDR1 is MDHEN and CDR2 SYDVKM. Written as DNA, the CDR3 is TGTGCCAGCAGTTTTCTTTTGGACGGATTGAACACTGAAGCTTTCTTT. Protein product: CASSFLLDGLNTEAFF.

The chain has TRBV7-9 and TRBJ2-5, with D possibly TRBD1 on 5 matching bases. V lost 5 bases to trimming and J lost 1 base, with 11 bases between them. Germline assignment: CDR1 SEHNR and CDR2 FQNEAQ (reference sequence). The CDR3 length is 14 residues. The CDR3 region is CASSGATLQETQYF. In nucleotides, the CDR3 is TGTGCCAGCAGCGGGGCGACACTCCAAGAGACCCAGTACTTC.

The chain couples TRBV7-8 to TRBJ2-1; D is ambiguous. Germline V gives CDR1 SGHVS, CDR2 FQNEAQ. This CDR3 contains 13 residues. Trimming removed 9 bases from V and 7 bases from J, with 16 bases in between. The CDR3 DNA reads TGTGCCAGTGCGCAGGTCCTTGGAAATGAGCAGTTCTTC. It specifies CASAQVLGNEQFF.

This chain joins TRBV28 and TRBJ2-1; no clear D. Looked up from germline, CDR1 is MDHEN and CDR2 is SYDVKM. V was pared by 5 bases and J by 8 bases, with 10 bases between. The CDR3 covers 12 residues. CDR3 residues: CASSPTFYEQFF. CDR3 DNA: TGTGCCAGCAGTCCCACCTTCTATGAGCAGTTCTTC.

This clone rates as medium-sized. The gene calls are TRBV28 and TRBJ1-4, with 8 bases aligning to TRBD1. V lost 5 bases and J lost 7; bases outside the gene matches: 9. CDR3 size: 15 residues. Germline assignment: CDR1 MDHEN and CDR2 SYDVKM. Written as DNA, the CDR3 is TGTGCCAGCAGTCCGCAAGGACAGGGAAGTGAAAAACTGTTTTTT. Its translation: CASSPQGQGSEKLFF. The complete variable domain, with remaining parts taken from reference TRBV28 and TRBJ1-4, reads DVKVTQSSRYLVKRTGEKVFLECVQDMDHENMFWYRQDPGLGLRLIYFSYDVKMKEKGDIPEGYSVSREKKERFSLILESASTNQTSMYLCASSPQGQGSEKLFFGSGTQLSVL.

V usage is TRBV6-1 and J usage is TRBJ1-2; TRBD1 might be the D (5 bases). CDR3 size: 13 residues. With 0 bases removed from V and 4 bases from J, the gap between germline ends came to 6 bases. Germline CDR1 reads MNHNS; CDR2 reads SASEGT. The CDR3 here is CASSEAGGYGYTF. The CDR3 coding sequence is TGTGCCAGCAGTGAAGCTGGGGGCTATGGCTACACCTTC.

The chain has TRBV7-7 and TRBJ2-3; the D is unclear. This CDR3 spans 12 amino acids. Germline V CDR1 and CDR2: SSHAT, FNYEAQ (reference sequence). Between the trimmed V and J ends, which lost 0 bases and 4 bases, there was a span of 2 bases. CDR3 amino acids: CASSLASDTQYF. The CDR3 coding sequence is TGTGCCAGCAGCTTAGCGTCAGATACGCAGTATTTT.

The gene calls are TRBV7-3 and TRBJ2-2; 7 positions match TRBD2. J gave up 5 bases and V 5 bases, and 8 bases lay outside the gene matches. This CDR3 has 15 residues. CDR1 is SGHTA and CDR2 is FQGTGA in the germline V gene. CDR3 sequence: CASSELAQPTGELFF. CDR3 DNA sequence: TGTGCCAGCAGCGAACTAGCGCAGCCAACCGGGGAGCTGTTTTTT.

This CDR3 is CASSIWGSGGQYF. Written as DNA, the CDR3 is TGTGCCAGTAGTATCTGGGGTAGCGGGGGACAGTACTTC. The V and J genes are TRBV19 and TRBJ2-5; 9 nucleotides line up with TRBD2. CDR1 and CDR2 from the germline V gene are LNHDA and SQIVND (reference sequence). The CDR3 spans 13 residues. V shed 3 bases, J shed 11 bases, and the junction held 7 bases outside the gene matches.

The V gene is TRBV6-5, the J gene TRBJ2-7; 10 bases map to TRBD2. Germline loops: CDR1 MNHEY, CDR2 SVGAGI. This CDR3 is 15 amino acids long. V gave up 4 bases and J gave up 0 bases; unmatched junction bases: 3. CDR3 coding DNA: TGTGCCAGCAGTTGGACTAGCGGTAGCTCCTACGAGCAGTACTTC. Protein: CASSWTSGSSYEQYF.

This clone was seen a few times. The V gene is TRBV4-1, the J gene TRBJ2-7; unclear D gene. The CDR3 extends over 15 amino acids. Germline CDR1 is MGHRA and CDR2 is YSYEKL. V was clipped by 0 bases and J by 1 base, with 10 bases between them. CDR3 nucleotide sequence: TGCGCCAGCAGCCAAGAACCCGGGCTATCCTACGAGCAGTACTTC. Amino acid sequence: CASSQEPGLSYEQYF.

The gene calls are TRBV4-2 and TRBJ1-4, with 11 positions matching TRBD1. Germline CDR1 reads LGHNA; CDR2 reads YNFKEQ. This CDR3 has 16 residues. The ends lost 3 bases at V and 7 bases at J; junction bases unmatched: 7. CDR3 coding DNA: TGTGCCAGCAGCCACCTCCCGGGACAGGGGGTTGAAAAACTGTTTTTT. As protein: CASSHLPGQGVEKLFF.

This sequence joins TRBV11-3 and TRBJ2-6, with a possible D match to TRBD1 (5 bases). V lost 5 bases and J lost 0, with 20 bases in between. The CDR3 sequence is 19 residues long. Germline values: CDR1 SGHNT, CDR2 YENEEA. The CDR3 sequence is CASSHTRQYDCSGANVLTF. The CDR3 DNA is TGTGCCAGCAGCCATACAAGACAGTATGACTGCTCTGGGGCCAACGTCCTGACTTTC.

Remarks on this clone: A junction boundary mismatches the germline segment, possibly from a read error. DNA for the CDR3: TGTGCCAGCAGCCGAGGACTAGCGGGATACGAGCAGTACTTC. Translated, it gives CASSRGLAGYEQYF. The chain is built from TRBV4-1 and TRBJ2-7; 12 nucleotides align to TRBD2. Per the germline V gene, CDR1 is MGHRA and CDR2 is YSYEKL. This CDR3 region has 14 residues.

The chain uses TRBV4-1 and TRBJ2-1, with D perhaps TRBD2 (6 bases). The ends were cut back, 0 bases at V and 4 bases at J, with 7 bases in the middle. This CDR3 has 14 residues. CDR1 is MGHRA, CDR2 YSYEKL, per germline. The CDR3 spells CASSQEAGYNEQFF. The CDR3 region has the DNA TGCGCCAGCAGCCAAGAGGCGGGATACAATGAGCAGTTCTTC.

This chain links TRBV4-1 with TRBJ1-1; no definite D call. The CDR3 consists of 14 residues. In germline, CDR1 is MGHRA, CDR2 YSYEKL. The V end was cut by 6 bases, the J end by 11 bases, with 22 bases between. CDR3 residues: CASRSGSEGSSAFF. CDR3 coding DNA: TGCGCCAGCAGGTCGGGCAGTGAGGGTTCTTCGGCTTTCTTT.

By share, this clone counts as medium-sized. The CDR3 bases are TGTGCCAGCAGCAAAGCCCATGTGGGGCGGCGTCTTTTT. This codes for CASSKAHVGRRLF. The chain carries TRBV21-1 and TRBJ1-4; the table's D gene call, TRBD1, was not cross checked with the DNA. TRBV21-1 is listed as a pseudogene. The CDR3 sequence is 13 residues long.

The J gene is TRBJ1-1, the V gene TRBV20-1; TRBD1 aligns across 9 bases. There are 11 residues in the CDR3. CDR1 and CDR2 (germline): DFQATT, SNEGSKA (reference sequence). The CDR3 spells CTGQGSTEAFF. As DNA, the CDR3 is TGCACTGGACAGGGGAGCACTGAAGCTTTCTTT.

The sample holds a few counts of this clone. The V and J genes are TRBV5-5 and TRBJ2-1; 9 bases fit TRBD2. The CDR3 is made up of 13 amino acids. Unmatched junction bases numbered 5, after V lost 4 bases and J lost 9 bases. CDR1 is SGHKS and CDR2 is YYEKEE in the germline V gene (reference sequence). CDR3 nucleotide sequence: TGTGCCAGCAGCCCGGGACTAGCTCTTGAGCAGTTCTTC. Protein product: CASSPGLALEQFF. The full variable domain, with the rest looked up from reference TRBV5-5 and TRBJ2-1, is DAGVTQSPTHLIKTRGQQVTLRCSPISGHKSVSWYQQVLGQGPQFIFQYYEKEERGRGNFPDRFSARQFPNYSSELNVNALLLGDSALYLCASSPGLALEQFFGPGTRLTVL.

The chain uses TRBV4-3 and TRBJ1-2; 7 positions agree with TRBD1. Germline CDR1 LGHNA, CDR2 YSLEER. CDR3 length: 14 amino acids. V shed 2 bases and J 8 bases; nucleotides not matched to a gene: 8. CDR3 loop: CASSQTGVLGGYTF. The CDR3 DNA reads TGCGCCAGCAGCCAAACAGGGGTGTTGGGGGGCTACACCTTC.

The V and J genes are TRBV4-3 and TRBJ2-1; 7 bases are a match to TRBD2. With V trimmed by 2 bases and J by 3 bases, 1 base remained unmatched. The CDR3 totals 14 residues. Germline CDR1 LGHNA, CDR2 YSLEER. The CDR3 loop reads CASSQLADYNEQFF. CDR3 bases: TGCGCCAGCAGCCAACTAGCGGACTACAATGAGCAGTTCTTC.

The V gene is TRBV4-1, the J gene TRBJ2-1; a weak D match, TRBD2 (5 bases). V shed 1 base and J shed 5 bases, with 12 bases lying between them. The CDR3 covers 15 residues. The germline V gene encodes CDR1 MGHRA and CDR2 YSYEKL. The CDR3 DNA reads TGCGCCAGCAGCCAAGTAAGGCTAGCCGACAATGAGCAGTTCTTC. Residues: CASSQVRLADNEQFF.

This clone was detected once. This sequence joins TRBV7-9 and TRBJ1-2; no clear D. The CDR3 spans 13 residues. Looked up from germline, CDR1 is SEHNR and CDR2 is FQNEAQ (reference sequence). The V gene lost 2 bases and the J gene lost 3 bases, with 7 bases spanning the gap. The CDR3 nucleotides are TGTGCCAGCAGCTTAACGAACTACTATGGCTACACCTTC. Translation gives CASSLTNYYGYTF.

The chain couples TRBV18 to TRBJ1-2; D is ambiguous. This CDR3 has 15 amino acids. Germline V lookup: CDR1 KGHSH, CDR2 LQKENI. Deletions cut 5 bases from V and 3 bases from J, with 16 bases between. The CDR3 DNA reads TGTGCCAGCTCAGGCAGACTTCGAATGGACTATGGCTACACCTTC. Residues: CASSGRLRMDYGYTF.

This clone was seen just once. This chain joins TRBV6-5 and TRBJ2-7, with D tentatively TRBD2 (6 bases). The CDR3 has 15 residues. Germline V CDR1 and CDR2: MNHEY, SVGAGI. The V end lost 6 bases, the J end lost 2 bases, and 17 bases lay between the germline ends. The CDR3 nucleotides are TGTGCCAGCAGAACGTCCGGGAGCGCCGCCTACGAGCAGTACTTC. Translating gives CASRTSGSAAYEQYF.